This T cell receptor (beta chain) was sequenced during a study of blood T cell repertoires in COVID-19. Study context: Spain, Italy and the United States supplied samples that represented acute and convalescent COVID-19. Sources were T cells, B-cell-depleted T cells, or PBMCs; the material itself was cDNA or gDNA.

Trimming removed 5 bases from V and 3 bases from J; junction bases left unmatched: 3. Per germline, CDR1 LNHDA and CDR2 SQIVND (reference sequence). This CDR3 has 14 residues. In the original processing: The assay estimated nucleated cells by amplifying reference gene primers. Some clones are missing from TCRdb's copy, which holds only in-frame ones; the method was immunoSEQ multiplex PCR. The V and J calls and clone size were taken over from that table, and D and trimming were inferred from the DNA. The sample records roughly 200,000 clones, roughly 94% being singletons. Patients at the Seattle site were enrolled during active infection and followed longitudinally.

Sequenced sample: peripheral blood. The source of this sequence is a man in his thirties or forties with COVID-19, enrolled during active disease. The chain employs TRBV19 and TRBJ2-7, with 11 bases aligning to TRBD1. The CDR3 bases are TGTGCCAGTAGTCCGGGACAGGGGGACTACGAGCAGTACTTC. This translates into CASSPGQGDYEQYF.